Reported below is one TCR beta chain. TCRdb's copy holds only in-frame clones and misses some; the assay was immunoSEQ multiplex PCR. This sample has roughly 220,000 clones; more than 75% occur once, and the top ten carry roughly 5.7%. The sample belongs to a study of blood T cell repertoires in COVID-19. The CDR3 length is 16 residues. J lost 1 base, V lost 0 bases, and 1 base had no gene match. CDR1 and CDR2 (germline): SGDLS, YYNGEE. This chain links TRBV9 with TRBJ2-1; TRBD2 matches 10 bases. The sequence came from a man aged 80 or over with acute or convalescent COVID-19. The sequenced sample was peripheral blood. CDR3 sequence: CASSVEGLASYNEQFF. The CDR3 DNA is TGTGCCAGCAGCGTAGAGGGACTAGCGTCCTACAATGAGCAGTTCTTC.